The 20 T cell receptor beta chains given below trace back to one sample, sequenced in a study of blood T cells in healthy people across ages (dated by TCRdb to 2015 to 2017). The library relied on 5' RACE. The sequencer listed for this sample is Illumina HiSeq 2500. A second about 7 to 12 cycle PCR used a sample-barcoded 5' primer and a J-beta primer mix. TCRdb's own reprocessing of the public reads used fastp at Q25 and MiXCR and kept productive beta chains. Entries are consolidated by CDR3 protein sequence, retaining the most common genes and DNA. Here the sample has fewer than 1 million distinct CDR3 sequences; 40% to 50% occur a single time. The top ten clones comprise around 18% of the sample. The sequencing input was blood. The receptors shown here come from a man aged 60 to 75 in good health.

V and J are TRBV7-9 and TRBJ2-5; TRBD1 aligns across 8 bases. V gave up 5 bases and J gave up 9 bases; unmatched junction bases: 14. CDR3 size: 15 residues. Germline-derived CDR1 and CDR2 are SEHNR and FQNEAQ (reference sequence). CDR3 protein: CASSTRDRPGESQYF. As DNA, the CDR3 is TGTGCCAGCAGCACTCGGGACAGGCCCGGGGAGTCCCAGTACTTC.

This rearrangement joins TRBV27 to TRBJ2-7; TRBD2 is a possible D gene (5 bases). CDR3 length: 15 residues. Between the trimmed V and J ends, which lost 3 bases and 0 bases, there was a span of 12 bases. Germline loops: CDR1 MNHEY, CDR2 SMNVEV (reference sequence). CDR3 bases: TGTGCCAGCAGTTTGTCCACGGGGAGCTCCTACGAGCAGTACTTC. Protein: CASSLSTGSSYEQYF.

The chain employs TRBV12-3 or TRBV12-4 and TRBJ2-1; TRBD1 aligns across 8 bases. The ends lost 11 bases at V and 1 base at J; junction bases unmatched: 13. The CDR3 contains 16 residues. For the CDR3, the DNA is TGTGCCGGCATGCACCGGGACAGGATATCCTACAATGAGCAGTTCTTC. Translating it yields CAGMHRDRISYNEQFF.

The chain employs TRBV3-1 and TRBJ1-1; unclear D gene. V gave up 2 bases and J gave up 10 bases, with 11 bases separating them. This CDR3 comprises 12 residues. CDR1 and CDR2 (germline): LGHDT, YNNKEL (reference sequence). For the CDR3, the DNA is TGTGCCAGCAGCCAAAACCGGGAATTAGCTTTCTTT. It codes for CASSQNRELAFF.

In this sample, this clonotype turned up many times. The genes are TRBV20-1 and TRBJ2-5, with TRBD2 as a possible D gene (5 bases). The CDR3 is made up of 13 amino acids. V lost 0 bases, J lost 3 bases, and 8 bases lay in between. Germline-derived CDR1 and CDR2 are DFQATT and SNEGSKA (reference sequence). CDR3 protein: CSAREGAEETQYF. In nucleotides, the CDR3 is TGCAGTGCTAGAGAGGGAGCGGAAGAGACCCAGTACTTC.

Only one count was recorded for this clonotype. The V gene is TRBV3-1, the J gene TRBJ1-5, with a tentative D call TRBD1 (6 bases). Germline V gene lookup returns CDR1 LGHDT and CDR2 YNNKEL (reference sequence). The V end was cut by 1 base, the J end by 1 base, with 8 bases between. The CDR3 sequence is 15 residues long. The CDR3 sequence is CASSQAGTSNQPQHF. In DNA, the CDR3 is TGTGCCAGCAGCCAAGCAGGGACAAGCAATCAGCCCCAGCATTTT.

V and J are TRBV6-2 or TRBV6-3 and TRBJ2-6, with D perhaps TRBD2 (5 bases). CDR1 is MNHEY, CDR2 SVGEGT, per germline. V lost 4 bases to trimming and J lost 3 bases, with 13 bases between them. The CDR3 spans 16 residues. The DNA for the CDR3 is TGTGCCAGCAGTTCTCTCCGGGGTGGTGGGGCCAACGTCCTGACTTTC. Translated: CASSSLRGGGANVLTF.

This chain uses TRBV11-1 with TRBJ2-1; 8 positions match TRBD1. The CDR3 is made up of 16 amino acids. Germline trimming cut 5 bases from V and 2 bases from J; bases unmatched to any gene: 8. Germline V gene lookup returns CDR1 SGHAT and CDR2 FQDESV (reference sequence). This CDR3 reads CASSKGRDRPYNEQFF. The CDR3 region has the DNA TGTGCCAGCAGCAAGGGGCGGGACAGGCCCTACAATGAGCAGTTCTTC.

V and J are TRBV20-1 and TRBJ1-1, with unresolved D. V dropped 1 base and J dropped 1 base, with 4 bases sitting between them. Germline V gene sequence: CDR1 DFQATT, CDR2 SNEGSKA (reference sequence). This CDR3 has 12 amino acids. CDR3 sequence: CSARVRNTEAFF. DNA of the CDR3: TGCAGTGCTAGAGTGAGGAACACTGAAGCTTTCTTT.

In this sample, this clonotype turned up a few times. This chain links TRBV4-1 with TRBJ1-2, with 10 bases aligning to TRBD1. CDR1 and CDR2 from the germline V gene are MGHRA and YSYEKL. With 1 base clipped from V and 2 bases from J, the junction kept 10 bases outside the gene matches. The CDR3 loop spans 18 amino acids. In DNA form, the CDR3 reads TGCGCCAGCAGCCAAGGCCCCGGGACAGGGGTGAAAAACTATGGCTACACCTTC. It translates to CASSQGPGTGVKNYGYTF.

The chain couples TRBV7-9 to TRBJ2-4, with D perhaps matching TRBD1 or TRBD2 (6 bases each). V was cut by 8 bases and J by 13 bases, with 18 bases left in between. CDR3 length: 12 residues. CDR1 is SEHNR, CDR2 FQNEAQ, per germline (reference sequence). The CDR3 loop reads CASGKSRGEQYF. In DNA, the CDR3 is TGTGCCAGCGGAAAGTCTAGGGGGGAGCAGTACTTC.

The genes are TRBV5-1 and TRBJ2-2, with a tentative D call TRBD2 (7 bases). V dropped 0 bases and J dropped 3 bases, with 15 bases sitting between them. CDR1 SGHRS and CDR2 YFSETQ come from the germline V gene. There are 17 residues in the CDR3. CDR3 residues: CASSLAKGGLDTGELFF. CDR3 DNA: TGCGCCAGCAGCTTGGCAAAGGGGGGGCTCGACACCGGGGAGCTGTTTTTT.

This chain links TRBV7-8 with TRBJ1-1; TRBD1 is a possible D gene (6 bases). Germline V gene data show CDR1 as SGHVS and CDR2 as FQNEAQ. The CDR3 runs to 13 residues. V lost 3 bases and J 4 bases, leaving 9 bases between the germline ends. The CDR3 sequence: CASSFGQSTEAFF. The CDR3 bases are TGTGCCAGCAGCTTTGGACAGTCCACTGAAGCTTTCTTT.

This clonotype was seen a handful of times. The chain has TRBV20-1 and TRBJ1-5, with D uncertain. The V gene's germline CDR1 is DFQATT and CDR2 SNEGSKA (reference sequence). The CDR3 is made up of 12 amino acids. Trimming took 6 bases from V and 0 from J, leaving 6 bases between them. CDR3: CSAAYSNQPQHF. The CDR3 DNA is TGCAGTGCCGCTTATAGCAATCAGCCCCAGCATTTT.

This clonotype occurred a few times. The CDR3 spells CASSRRGHQETQYF. The CDR3 region has the DNA TGTGCCAGCAGCCGCAGGGGGCACCAAGAGACCCAGTACTTC. V is TRBV7-2 and J is TRBJ2-5, with 8 bases aligning to TRBD1. This CDR3 contains 14 residues. Germline CDR1 SGHTA, CDR2 FQGNSA. Trimming at V came to 5 bases and at J to 0 bases, leaving 2 bases not matched to a gene.

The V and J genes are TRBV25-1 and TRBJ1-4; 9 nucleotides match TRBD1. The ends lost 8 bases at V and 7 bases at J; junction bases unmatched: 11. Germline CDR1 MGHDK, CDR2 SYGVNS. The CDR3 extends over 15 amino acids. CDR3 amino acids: CASGTGTGKGEKLFF. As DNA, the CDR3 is TGTGCCAGCGGGACCGGGACAGGGAAGGGTGAAAAACTGTTTTTT.

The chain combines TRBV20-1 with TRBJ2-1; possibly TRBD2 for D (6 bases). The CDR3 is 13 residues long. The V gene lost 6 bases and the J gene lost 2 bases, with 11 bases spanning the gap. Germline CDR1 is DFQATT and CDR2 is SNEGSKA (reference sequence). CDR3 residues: CSAMGGPYNEQFF. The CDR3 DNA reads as TGCAGTGCCATGGGGGGACCCTACAATGAGCAGTTCTTC.

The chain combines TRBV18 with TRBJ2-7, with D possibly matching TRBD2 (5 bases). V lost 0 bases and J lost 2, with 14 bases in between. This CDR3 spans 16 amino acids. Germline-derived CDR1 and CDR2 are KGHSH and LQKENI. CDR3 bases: TGTGCCAGCTCACCACCCGCCGGGGTTGGGGCCTACGAGCAGTACTTC. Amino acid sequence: CASSPPAGVGAYEQYF.

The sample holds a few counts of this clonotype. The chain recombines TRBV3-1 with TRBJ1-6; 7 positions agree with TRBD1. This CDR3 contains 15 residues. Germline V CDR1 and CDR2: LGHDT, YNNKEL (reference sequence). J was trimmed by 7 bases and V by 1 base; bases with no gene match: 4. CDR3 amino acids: CASSQGQGGNSPLHF. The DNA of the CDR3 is TGTGCCAGCAGCCAAGGACAGGGAGGGAATTCACCCCTCCACTTT.

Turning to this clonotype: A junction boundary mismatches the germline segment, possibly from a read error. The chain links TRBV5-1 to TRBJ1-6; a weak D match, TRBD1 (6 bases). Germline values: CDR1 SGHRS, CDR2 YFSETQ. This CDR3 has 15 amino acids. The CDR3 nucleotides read TGCGCCAGCAGCACCGGGACATCCCACAATTCACCCCCCCACTTT. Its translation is CASSTGTSHNSPPHF.